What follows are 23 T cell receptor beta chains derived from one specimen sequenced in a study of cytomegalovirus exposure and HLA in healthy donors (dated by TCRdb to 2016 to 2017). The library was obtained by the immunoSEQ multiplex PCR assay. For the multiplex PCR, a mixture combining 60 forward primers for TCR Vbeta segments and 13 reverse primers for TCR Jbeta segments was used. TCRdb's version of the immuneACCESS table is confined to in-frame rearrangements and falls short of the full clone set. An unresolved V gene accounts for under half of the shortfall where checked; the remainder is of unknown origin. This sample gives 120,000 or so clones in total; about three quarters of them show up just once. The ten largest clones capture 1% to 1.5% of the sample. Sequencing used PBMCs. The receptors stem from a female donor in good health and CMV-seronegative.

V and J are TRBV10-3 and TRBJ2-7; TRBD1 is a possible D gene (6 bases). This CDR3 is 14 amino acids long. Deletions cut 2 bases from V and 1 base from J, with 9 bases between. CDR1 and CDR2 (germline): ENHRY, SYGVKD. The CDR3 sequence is CAISEETGSYEQYF. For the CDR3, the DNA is TGTGCCATCAGTGAGGAAACAGGGTCCTACGAGCAGTACTTC.

The CDR3 nucleotides read TGTGCCATACAGACTAGCGGGGTCACTGGGGCCAACGTCCTGACTTTC. Encoded protein: CAIQTSGVTGANVLTF. The chain uses TRBV2 and TRBJ2-6; TRBD2 matches at 11 bases. CDR1 is SNHLY, CDR2 FYNNEI, per germline. The CDR3 extends over 16 amino acids. With 10 bases clipped from V and 2 bases from J, the junction kept 7 bases outside the gene matches. Using reference TRBV2 and TRBJ2-6 for the parts outside the CDR3, the full variable domain is EPEVTQTPSHQVTQMGQEVILRCVPISNHLYFYWYRQILGQKVEFLVSFYNNEISEKSEIFDDQFSVERPDGSNFTLKIRSTKLEDSAMYFCAIQTSGVTGANVLTFGAGSRLTVL.

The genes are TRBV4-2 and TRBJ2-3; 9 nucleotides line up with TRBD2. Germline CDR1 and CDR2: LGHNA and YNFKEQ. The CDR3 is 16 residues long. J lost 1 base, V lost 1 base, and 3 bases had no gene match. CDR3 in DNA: TGTGCCAGCAGCCAAGTGGGCGGGGGGGGCACAGATACGCAGTATTTT. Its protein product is CASSQVGGGGTDTQYF.

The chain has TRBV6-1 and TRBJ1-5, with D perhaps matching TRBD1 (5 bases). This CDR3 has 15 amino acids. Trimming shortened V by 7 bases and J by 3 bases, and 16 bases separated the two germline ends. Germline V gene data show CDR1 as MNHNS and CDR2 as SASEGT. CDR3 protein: CASTRSDSYNQPQHF. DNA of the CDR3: TGTGCCAGCACCAGAAGTGACAGTTACAATCAGCCCCAGCATTTT.

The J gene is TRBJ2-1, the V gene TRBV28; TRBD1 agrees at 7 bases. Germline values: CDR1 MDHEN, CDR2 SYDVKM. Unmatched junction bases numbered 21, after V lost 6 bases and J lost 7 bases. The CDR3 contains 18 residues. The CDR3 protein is CASSSHTISRQGSNEQFF. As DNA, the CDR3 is TGTGCCAGCAGCTCACACACGATATCCCGACAGGGATCTAATGAGCAGTTCTTC.

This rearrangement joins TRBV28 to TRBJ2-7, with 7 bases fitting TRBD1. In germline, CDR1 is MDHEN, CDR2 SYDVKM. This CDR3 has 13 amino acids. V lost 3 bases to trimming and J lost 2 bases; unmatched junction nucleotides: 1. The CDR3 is CASSFQGAYEQYF. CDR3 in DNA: TGTGCCAGCAGTTTTCAGGGGGCCTACGAGCAGTACTTC. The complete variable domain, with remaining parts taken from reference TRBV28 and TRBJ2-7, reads DVKVTQSSRYLVKRTGEKVFLECVQDMDHENMFWYRQDPGLGLRLIYFSYDVKMKEKGDIPEGYSVSREKKERFSLILESASTNQTSMYLCASSFQGAYEQYFGPGTRLTVT.

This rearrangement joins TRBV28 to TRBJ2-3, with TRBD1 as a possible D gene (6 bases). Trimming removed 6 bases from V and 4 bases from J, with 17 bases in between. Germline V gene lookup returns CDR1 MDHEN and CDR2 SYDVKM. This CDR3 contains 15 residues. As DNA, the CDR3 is TGTGCCAGCAGCCCTGTCCCGGGACACCCAGATACGCAGTATTTT. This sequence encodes CASSPVPGHPDTQYF.

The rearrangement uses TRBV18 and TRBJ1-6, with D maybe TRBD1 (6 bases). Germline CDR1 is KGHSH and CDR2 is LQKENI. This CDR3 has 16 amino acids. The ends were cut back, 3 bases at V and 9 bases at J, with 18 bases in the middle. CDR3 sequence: CASSPDLGGRISPLHF. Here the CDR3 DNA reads TGTGCCAGCTCACCCGACCTCGGGGGGCGAATTTCACCCCTCCACTTT.

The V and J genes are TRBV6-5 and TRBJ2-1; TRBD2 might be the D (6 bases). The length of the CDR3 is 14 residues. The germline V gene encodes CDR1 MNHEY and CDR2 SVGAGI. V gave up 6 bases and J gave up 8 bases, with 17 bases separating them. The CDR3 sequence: CASRGGGTRDEQFF. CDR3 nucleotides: TGTGCCAGCAGGGGAGGCGGGACCAGGGATGAGCAGTTCTTC.

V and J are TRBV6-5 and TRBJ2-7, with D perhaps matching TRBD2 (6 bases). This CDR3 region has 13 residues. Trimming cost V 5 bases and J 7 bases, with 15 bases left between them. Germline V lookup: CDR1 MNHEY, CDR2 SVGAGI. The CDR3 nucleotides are TGTGCCAGCAGTAGAGCGGAGGGGCGGGAGCAGTACTTC. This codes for CASSRAEGREQYF.

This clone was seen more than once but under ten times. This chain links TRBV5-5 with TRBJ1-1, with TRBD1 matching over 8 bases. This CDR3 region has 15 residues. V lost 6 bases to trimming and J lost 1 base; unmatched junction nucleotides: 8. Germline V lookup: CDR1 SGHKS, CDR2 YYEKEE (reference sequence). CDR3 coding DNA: TGTGCCAGCATCCCTCTAGGGACAGGGAACACTGAAGCTTTCTTT. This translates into CASIPLGTGNTEAFF.

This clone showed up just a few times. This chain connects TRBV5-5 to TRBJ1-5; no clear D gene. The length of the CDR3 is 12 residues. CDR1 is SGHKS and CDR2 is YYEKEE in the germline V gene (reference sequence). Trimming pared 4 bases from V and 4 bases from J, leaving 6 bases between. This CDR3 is CASSGRNQPQHF. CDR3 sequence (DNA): TGTGCCAGCAGCGGCCGTAATCAGCCCCAGCATTTT. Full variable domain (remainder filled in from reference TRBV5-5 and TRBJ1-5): DAGVTQSPTHLIKTRGQQVTLRCSPISGHKSVSWYQQVLGQGPQFIFQYYEKEERGRGNFPDRFSARQFPNYSSELNVNALLLGDSALYLCASSGRNQPQHFGDGTRLSIL.

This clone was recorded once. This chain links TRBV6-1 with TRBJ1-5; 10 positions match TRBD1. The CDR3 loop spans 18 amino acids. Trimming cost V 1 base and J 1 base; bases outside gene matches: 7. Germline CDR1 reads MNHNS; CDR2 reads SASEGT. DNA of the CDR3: TGTGCCAGCAGTGAAGGGCACGGGACAGGGGAAAGCAATCAGCCCCAGCATTTT. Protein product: CASSEGHGTGESNQPQHF.

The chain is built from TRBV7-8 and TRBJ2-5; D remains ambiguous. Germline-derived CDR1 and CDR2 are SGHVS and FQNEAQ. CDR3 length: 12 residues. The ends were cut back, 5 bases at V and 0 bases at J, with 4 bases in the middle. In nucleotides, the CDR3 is TGTGCCAGCAGCCCCTACCAAGAGACCCAGTACTTC. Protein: CASSPYQETQYF.

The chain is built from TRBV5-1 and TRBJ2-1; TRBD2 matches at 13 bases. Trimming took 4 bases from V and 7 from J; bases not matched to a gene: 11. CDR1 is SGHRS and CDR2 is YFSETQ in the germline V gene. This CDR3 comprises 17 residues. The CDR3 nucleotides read TGCGCCAGCAGCATAGGACTAGCGGGAGTGGCGAGGAATGAGCAGTTCTTC. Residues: CASSIGLAGVARNEQFF.

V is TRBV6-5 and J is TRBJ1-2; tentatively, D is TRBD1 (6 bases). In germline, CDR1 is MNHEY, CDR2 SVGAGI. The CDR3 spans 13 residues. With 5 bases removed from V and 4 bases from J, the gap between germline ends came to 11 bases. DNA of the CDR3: TGTGCCAGCAGTGAACTGGACAGCTATGGCTACACCTTC. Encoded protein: CASSELDSYGYTF.

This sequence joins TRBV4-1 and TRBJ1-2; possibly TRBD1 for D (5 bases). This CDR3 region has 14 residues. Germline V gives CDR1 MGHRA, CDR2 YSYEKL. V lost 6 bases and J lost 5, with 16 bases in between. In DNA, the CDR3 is TGCGCCAGCAGGACAGCGTCCCAGGAATATGGCTACACCTTC. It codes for CASRTASQEYGYTF.

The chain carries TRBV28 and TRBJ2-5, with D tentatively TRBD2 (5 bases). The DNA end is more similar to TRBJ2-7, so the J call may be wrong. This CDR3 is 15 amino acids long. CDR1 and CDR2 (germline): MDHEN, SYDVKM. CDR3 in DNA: TGTGCCAGCAGCCCAGCTCCGGGGTGGAACTACGAGCAGTACTTC. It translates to CASSPAPGWNYEQYF.

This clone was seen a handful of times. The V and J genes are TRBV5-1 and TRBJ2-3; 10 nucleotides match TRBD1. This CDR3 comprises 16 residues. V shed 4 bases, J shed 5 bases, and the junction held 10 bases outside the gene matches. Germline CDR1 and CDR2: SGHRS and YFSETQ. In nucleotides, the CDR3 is TGCGCCAGCAGCACCCGACAGGGGGCGCGGGGAGATACGCAGTATTTT. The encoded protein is CASSTRQGARGDTQYF.

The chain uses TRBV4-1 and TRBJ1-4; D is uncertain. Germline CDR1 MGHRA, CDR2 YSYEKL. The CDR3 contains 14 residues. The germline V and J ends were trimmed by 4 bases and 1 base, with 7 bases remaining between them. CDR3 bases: TGCGCCAGCAGCCTAGCCCTAACTAATGAAAAACTGTTTTTT. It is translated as CASSLALTNEKLFF.

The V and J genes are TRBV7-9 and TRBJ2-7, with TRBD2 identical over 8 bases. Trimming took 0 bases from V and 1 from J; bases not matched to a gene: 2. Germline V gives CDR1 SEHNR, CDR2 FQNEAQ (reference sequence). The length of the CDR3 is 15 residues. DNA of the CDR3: TGTGCCAGCAGCTTAGCCGGGACTAGGTCCTACGAGCAGTACTTC. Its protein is CASSLAGTRSYEQYF.

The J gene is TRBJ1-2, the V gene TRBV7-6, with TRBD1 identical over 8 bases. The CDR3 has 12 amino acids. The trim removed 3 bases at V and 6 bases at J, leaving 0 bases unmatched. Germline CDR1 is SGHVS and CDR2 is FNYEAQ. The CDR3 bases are TGTGCCAGCAGCTTGACAGGGGATGGCTACACCTTC. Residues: CASSLTGDGYTF. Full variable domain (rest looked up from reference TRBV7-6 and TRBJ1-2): GAGVSQSPRYKVTKRGQDVALRCDPISGHVSLYWYRQALGQGPEFLTYFNYEAQQDKSGLPNDRFSAERPEGSISTLTIQRTEQRDSAMYRCASSLTGDGYTFGSGTRLTVV.

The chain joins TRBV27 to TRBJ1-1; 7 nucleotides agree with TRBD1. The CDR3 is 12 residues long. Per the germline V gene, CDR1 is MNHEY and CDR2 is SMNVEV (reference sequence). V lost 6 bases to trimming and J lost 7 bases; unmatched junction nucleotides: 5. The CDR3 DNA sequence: TGTGCCAGCAGCCCAACAGGGGTTGAAGCTTTCTTT. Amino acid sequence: CASSPTGVEAFF.